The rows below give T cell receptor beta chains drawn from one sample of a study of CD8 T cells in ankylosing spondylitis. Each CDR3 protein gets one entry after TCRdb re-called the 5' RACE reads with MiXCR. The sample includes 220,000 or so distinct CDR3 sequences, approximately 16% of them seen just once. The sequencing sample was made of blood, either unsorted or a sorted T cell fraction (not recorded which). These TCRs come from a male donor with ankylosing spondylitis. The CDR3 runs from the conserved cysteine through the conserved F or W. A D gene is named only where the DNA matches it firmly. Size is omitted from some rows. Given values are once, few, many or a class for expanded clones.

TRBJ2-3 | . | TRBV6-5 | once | TGTGCCAGCAGTTACCGGGTAGGAGATACGCAGTATTTT | CASSYRVGDTQYF
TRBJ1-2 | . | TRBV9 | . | TGTGCCAGCAGCGTAGCTGACGCGTACTATGGCTACACCTTC | CASSVADAYYGYTF
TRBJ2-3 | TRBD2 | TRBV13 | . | TGTGCCAGCAGCTCCCAAACTAGCGGGGTGTTTACAGATACGCAGTATTTT | CASSSQTSGVFTDTQYF
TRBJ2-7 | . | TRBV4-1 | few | TGCGCCAGCAGCCAATTCAACAAAGCCTACGAGCAGTACTTC | CASSQFNKAYEQYF
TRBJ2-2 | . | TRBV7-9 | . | TGTGCCAGCAGCTTAGGGGGGACCACCGGGGAGCTGTTTTTT | CASSLGGTTGELFF
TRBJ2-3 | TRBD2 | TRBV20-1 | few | TGCAGTGCTAGAGATCTCCGCGGGAGTACAGATACGCAGTATTTT | CSARDLRGSTDTQYF
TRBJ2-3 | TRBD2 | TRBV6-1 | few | TGTGCCAGCAGTGAAGCTAGCGGGGGGGCACAAGATACGCAGTATTTT | CASSEASGGAQDTQYF
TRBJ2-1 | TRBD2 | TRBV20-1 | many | TGCAGTGCTAGAGACCGACTAGCGGTAGCCGATGAGCAGTTCTTC | CSARDRLAVADEQFF
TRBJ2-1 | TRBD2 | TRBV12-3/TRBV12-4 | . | TGTGCCAGCAGTTCAAGCGGGGCTCGGGCGTACAATGAGCAGTTCTTC | CASSSSGARAYNEQFF
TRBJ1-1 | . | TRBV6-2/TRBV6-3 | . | TGTGCCAGCAGTTACTCAGGGGGTTCGCACACTGAAGCTTTCTTT | CASSYSGGSHTEAFF
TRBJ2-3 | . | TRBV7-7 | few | TGTGCCAGCAGCCGGGAGTGGACAGATACGCAGTATTTT | CASSREWTDTQYF
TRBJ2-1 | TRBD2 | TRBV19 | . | TGTGCTACGACGGAGACTAGCGGGATTGAGCAGTTCTTC | CATTETSGIEQFF
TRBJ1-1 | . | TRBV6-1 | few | TGTGCCAGCAGTGAACGGTCGGCGGCCACTGAAGCTTTCTTT | CASSERSAATEAFF
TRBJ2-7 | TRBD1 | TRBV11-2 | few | TGTGCCAGCAGCTTAGATCTCGGACAGGGGACTGATGAGCAGTACTTC | CASSLDLGQGTDEQYF
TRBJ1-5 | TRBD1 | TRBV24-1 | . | TGTGCCACCAGTGATCCAGCCCGGGACAGGGGCTGGGGCAGCAATCAGCCCCAGCATTTT | CATSDPARDRGWGSNQPQHF
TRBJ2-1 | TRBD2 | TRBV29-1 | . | TGCAGCGGGGAAGCGGGGCCCCTATACAATGAGCAGTTCTTC | CSGEAGPLYNEQFF
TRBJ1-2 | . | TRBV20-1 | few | TGCAGTGCTCCCAGGACACTAGATCAGTTTAACTATGGCTACACCTTC | CSAPRTLDQFNYGYTF
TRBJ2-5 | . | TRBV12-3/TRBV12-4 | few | TGTGCCAGCAACGGACACACGACGGGCCAAGAGACCCAGTACTTC | CASNGHTTGQETQYF
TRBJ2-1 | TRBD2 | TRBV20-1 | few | TGCAGTGCTAGAGAACTAGCGGGGGGTGTAAATGAGCAGTTCTTC | CSARELAGGVNEQFF
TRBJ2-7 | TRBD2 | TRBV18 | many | TGTGCCAGCTCCCGACAAACATGGCTAAGACAGTCGGGGGAGCGGGGGTTCTCCTACGAGCAGTACTTC | CASSRQTWLRQSGERGFSYEQYF
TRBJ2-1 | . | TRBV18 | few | TGTGCCAGCTCACCATTCGGGGCTGAGCAGTTCTTC | CASSPFGAEQFF
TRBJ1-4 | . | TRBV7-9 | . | TGTGCCAGCAGCTTAGTCGGCGATCGGGGTGGCGAAAAACTGTTTTTT | CASSLVGDRGGEKLFF
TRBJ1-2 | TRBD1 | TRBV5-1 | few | TGCGCCAGCAGCTGGACAGGGGGCGAAGGCTACACCTTC | CASSWTGGEGYTF
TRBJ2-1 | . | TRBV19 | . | TGTGCCAGTAGTGTGACAGGTACCTACAATGAGCAGTTCTTC | CASSVTGTYNEQFF
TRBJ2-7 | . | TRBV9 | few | TGTGCCAGCAGCGTAGGGCTGACTGGCAGCGTCATTGACGAGCAGTACTTC | CASSVGLTGSVIDEQYF
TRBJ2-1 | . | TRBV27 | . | TGTGCCAGCAGTTTATCATCCCTAGCTGGGCAGTTCTTC | CASSLSSLAGQFF
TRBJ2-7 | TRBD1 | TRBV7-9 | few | TGTGCCAGCAGCCCGGCCAAGGGACAGGGGGCCTACGAGCAGTACTTC | CASSPAKGQGAYEQYF
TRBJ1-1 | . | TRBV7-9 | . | TGTGCCAGCAGCTTAGTGAGGTCTGGGAACCTTGAAGCTTTCTTT | CASSLVRSGNLEAFF
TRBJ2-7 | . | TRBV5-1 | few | TGCGCCAGCAGCTCCCCGATGGGGGAGCAGTACTTC | CASSSPMGEQYF
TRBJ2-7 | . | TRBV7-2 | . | TGTGCCAGCAGCTTAGGTCTAGCGAACGAGCAGTACTTC | CASSLGLANEQYF
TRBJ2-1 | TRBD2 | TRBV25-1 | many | TGTGCCAGCAGTGAGCCCGTTAGCGGGGGGGTTGAGCAGTTCTTC | CASSEPVSGGVEQFF
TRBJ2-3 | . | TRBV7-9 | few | TGTGCCAGCAGCTTAGAGAACTTCCCCACAGATACGCAGTATTTT | CASSLENFPTDTQYF
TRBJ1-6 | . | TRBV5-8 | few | TGTGCCAGCAGCCCTCCCGGGGGAGGCCCCCTTTCACCCCTCCACTTT | CASSPPGGGPLSPLHF
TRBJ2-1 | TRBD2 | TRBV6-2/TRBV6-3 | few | TGTGCCAGCAGTTACTCGAGCGGGAGTGTTCAGGAGCAGTTCTTC | CASSYSSGSVQEQFF
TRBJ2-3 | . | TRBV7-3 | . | TGTGCCAGCAGCTTGGAGGGCCGTACAGATACGCAGTATTTT | CASSLEGRTDTQYF
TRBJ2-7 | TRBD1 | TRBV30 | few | TGTGCCTGGAGACCGGGACAGGGCAACTACGAGCAGTACTTC | CAWRPGQGNYEQYF
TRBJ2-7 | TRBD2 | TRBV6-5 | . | TGTGCCAGCAGTTACGGGGGGGACTCCTACGAGCAGTACTTC | CASSYGGDSYEQYF
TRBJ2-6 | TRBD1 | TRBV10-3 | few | TGTGCCATCAGTGAGCAGGGGGACGGGGCCAACGTCCTGACTTTC | CAISEQGDGANVLTF
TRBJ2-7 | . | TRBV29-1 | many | TGCAGCGTTGAAGGAGGGGGGACATACGAGCAGTACTTC | CSVEGGGTYEQYF
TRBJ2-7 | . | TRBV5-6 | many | TGTGCCAGCAGCGCGGGAATCTACGAGCAGTACTTC | CASSAGIYEQYF
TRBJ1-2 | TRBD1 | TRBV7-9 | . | TGTGCCAGCAGCTTAGTGGACAGGAACTATGGCTACACCTTC | CASSLVDRNYGYTF
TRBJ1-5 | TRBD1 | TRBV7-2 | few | TGTGCCAGCAGCCTAGTACCGGGACAGAGTAATCAGCCCCAGCATTTT | CASSLVPGQSNQPQHF
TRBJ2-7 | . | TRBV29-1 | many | TGCAGCGTTGAAGGTGGCGGACAAGGGTACGAGCAGTACTTC | CSVEGGGQGYEQYF
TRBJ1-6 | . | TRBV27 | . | TGTGCCAGCAGTTTGTTAGGGTCCCTTAATTCACCCCTCCACTTT | CASSLLGSLNSPLHF
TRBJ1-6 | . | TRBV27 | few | TGTGCCAGCAGAGAAATTGGGTCCTATAATTCACCCCTCCACTTT | CASREIGSYNSPLHF
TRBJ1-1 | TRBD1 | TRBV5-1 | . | TGCGCCAGCAGCTCTTGGACAGGGTCTTGGACTGAAGCTTTCTTT | CASSSWTGSWTEAFF
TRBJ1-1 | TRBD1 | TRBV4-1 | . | TGCGCCAGCAGTGTGAATCAGGGGGCTAACACTGAAGCTTTCTTT | CASSVNQGANTEAFF
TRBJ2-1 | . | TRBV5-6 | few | TGTGCCAGCAGCTTGAACGGGGGAGTCTACAATGAGCAGTTCTTC | CASSLNGGVYNEQFF
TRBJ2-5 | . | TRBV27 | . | TGTGCCAGCACACCGCAGGGTAACCAAGAGACCCAGTACTTC | CASTPQGNQETQYF
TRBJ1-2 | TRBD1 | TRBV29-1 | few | TGCAGCGTGCTCGGACAGGATAGCGGCTACACCTTC | CSVLGQDSGYTF
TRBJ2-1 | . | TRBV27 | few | TGTGCCAGCAGTTTATCGGTCGGTCTAGACTACAATGAGCAGTTCTTC | CASSLSVGLDYNEQFF
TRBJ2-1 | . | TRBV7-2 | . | TGTGCCAGCAGCTTAGGGTCGGGTAAGGGGGTTGAGCAGTTCTTC | CASSLGSGKGVEQFF
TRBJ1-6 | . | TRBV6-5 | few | TGTGCCAGCAGTTACGACACCTTGGGCAATTCACCCCTCCACTTT | CASSYDTLGNSPLHF
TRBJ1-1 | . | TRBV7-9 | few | TGTGCCAGCAGTTCGAGGGGGACGCGGGACACTGAAGCTTTCTTT | CASSSRGTRDTEAFF
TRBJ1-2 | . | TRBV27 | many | TGTGCCAGCAGTTTAGGGGGCGCGGGCTATGGCTACACCTTC | CASSLGGAGYGYTF
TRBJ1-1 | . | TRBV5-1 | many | TGCGCCAGCAGGACCGGGGAGATTGGCACTGAAGCTTTCTTT | CASRTGEIGTEAFF
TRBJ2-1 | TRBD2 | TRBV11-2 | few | TGTGCCAGCAGCTTAGGCCCCAGGGAGCGGGAAAGGAGAAATGAGCAGTTCTTC | CASSLGPRERERRNEQFF
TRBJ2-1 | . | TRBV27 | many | TGTGCCAGCAGTTTATCGTATCTAGGCATGAACGGGCAGTTCTTC | CASSLSYLGMNGQFF
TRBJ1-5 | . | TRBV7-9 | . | TGTGCCAGCAGCTTAGGCCCTCTGGGGGAGTACAATCAGCCCCAGCATTTT | CASSLGPLGEYNQPQHF